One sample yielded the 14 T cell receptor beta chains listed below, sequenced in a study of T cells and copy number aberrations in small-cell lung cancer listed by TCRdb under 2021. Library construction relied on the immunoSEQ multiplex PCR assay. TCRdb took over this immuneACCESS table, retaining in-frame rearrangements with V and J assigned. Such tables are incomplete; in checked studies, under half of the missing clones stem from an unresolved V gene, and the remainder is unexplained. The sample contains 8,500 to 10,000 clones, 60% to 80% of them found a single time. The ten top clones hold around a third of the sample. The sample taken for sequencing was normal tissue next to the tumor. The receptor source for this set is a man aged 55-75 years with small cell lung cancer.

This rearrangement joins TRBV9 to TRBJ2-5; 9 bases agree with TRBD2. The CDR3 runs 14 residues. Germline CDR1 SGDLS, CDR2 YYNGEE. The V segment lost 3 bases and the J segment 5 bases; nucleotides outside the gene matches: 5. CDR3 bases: TGTGCCAGCAGCGGAATTAGCGGGGGTGAGACCCAGTACTTC. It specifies CASSGISGGETQYF.

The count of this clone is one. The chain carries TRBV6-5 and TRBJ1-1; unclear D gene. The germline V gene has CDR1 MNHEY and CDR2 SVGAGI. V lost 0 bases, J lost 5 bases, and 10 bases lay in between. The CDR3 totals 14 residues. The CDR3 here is CASSYSLMRTEAFF. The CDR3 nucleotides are TGTGCCAGCAGTTACTCTCTTATGCGTACTGAAGCTTTCTTT.

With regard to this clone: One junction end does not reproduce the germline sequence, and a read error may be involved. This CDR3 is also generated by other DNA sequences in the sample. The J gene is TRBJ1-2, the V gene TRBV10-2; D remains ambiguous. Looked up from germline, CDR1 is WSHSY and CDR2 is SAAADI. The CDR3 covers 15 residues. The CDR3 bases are TGCGCCAGCAGTGAGGCATGGAGTACCAACTATGGCTACACCTTT. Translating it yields CASSEAWSTNYGYTF.

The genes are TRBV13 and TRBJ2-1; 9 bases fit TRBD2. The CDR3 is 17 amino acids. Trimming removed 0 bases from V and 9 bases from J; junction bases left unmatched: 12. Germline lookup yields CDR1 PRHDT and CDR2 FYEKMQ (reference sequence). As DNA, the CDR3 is TGTGCCAGCAGCTTAGGCGTTCTAAGTAGCGGGAGCGGTGAGCAGTTCTTC. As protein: CASSLGVLSSGSGEQFF.

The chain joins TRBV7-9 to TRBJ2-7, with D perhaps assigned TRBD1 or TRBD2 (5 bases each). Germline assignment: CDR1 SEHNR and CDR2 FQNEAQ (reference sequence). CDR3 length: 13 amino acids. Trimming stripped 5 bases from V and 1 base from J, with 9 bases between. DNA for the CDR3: TGTGCCAGCAGCCGGGACCGATCCTACGAGCAGTACTTC. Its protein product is CASSRDRSYEQYF.

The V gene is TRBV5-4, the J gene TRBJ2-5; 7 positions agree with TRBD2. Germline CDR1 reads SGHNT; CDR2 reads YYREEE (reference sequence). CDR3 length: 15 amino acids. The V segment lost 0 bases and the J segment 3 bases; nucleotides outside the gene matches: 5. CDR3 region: CASSLDASGEETQYF. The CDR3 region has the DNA TGTGCCAGCAGCTTGGACGCTAGCGGAGAAGAGACCCAGTACTTC.

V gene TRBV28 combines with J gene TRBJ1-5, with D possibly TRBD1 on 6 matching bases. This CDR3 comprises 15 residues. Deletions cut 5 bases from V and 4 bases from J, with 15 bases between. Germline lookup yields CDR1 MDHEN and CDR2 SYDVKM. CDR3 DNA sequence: TGTGCCAGCAGTCCGGTGGGGGCCCTTAATCAGCCCCAGCATTTT. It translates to CASSPVGALNQPQHF.

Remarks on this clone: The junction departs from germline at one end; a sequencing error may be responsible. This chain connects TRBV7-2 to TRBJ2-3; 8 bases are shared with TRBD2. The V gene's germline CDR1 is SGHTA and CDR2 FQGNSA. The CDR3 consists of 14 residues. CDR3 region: CASSLAGSTDTQYF. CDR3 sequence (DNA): TGTGCCAGCAGCCTAGCGGGCTCCACAGATACGCAGTATTTT.

CDR3 region: CSVEDGWTTYTDTQYF. CDR3 nucleotide sequence: TGCAGCGTTGAGGATGGGTGGACTACTTACACAGATACGCAGTATTTT. The V call is TRBV29-1, the J call TRBJ2-3; the D gene is possibly TRBD2 (6 bases). The germline CDR1 and CDR2 sequences are SQVTM and ANQGSEA. The CDR3 is 16 amino acids. The V and J ends lost 3 bases and 2 bases respectively, with 18 bases between them.

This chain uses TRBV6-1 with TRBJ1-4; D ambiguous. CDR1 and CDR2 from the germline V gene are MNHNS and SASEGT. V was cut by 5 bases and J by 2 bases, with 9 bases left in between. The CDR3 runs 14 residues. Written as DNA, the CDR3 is TGTGCCAGCAGTCGGATGAGGACTAATGAAAAACTGTTTTTT. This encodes CASSRMRTNEKLFF.

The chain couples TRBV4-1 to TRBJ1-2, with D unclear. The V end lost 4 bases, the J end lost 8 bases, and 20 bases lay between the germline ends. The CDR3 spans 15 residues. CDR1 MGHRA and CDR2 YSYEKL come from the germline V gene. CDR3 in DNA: TGCGCCAGCAGCCTCTCACCGGGAGACTACGGAGGCTACACCTTC. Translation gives CASSLSPGDYGGYTF.

The CDR3 nucleotides are TGTGCCAGCAATCCTACGACAGGGTTTCAGGAGCCCCAGCATTTT. Encoded protein: CASNPTTGFQEPQHF. The rearrangement uses TRBV6-6 and TRBJ1-5, with 7 bases fitting TRBD1. V lost 7 bases, J lost 8 bases, and 14 bases stayed unmatched. The germline gives CDR1 MNHNY, CDR2 SVGAGI (reference sequence). The CDR3 is 15 residues long.

CDR3 sequence: CASSIGTSGELFF. The CDR3 DNA reads as TGTGCCAGTAGTATAGGGACTTCCGGGGAGCTGTTTTTT. This chain links TRBV19 with TRBJ2-2, with D perhaps TRBD2 (5 bases). V lost 1 base and J 6 bases, leaving 6 bases between the germline ends. The CDR3 extends over 13 amino acids. CDR1 LNHDA and CDR2 SQIVND come from the germline V gene (reference sequence).

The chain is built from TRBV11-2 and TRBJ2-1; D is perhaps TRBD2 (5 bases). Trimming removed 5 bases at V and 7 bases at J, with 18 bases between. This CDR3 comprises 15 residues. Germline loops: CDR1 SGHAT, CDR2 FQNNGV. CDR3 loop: CASSPRRGTDNEQFF. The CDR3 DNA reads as TGTGCCAGCAGCCCCCGCCGGGGAACAGATAATGAGCAGTTCTTC. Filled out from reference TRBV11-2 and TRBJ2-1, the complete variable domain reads EAGVAQSPRYKIIEKRQSVAFWCNPISGHATLYWYQQILGQGPKLLIQFQNNGVVDDSQLPKDRFSAERLKGVDSTLKIQPAKLEDSAVYLCASSPRRGTDNEQFFGPGTRLTVL.